This note documents a single T cell receptor beta chain sequence. The target antigen is unknown. This CDR3 has 15 residues. The trim removed 6 bases at V and 6 bases at J, leaving 10 bases unmatched. The record originates from a study of T cells in Graves' hyperthyroidism and ophthalmopathy. Diagnosis of hyperthyroidism was new in patients aged 18 to 65, and its duration was under 2 months. Uncontrolled infections, other autoimmune diseases, pregnancy or lactation led to exclusion of patients. Study-level points and caveats: The authors' 13 V-J model separated ophthalmopathy from stable hyperthyroidism.

The CDR3 regions of TCR beta were amplified from RNA transcripts. The HTBI set primed first-round TCR CDR3 RT-PCR. TCRdb independently ran MiXCR on the multiplex PCR reads; one entry per CDR3 protein. Of fewer than 650,000 distinct CDR3 sequences listed, 12% to 15% are singletons. J is TRBJ2-7 and V is TRBV12-3 or TRBV12-4; 11 positions match TRBD1. The receptor was isolated from a woman aged 40 to 55 with Graves' hyperthyroidism. The sequencing input was blood. In DNA form, the CDR3 reads TGTGCCAGCAGGACCGGGACAGGGGGTTTTAGCGAGCAGTACTTC. Translated: CASRTGTGGFSEQYF.